This entry is about one T cell receptor (beta chain). The junction shows a germline mismatch at one end, possibly a read error. Germline V gene lookup returns CDR1 SGHNT and CDR2 YYREEE (reference sequence). The CDR3 consists of 15 residues. The entry originates in a study of blood T cell repertoires in COVID-19. Assay used: immunoSEQ multiplex PCR; TCRdb lists only in-frame clones, some missing. The sample shows 310,000 or so clones, about 83% of them seen only once. The source material was peripheral blood. The V gene is TRBV5-4, the J gene TRBJ2-7; TRBD2 matches at 7 bases. The receptor was isolated from a woman in her fifties or sixties with acute or convalescent COVID-19. CDR3 amino acids: CASSLSLGGFSFSLF. CDR3 nucleotides: TGTGCCAGCAGCCTTTCCCTCGGGGGGTTCAGTTTTTCGCTCTTC.